This T cell receptor beta chain derives from a study of blood T cell repertoires in COVID-19. About the research overall: T cells, B-cell-depleted T cells, or PBMCs supplied cDNA or gDNA.

Trimming removed 0 bases from V and 6 bases from J, with 13 bases in between. The germline V gene encodes CDR1 SGHRS and CDR2 YFSETQ. This CDR3 is 15 amino acids long. Data came from immunoSEQ multiplex PCR; TCRdb stores just in-frame clones and leaves some out. Among 98,000 or so clones, roughly 82% were seen once, and the ten largest hold 4.8%. The sequenced sample consisted of peripheral blood. The source of this sequence is a man between 60 and 70 years old with acute or convalescent COVID-19. The V call is TRBV5-1, the J call TRBJ2-1, with D possibly matching TRBD2 (7 bases). CDR3 DNA: TGCGCCAGCAGCTTGGGGGGGGAGGGGGGCAATGAGCAGTTCTTC. Translating gives CASSLGGEGGNEQFF.